The rows below give T cell receptor beta chains drawn from one sample of a study of PD-L1 blockade in urothelial cancer. TCRdb's copy holds only in-frame clones and misses some; the assay was immunoSEQ multiplex PCR. The sample shows some 76,000 clones, roughly nine tenths of them seen only once. The material was PBMCs, obtained around atezolizumab (anti-PD-L1) treatment. The receptors were gathered from a man aged 60 to 69 with urothelial cancer. The CDR3 runs from the conserved cysteine through the conserved F or W. D genes are given only for firm matches. Clone sizes are given selectively: once, few, many, or a class where the clone is expanded.

j_call,v_call,d_call,clone_size,cdr3_nt,cdr3_aa
TRBJ2-7,TRBV7-2,TRBD1,NA,TGTGCCAGCAGCTCCCGCTCCGGGACAGGGGGTATTATCTCCTACGAGCAGTACTTC,CASSSRSGTGGIISYEQYF
TRBJ1-1,TRBV5-1,NA,NA,TGCGCCAGCACCCAGGGGACACCGAACACTGAAGCTTTCTTT,CASTQGTPNTEAFF
TRBJ1-1,TRBV7-9,NA,NA,TGTGCCAGCAGCTCCGGGGGAGAGGGACGAGCTTTCTTT,CASSSGGEGRAFF
TRBJ1-1,TRBV7-8,NA,NA,TGTGCCAGCAGCTTCGGACAGCCCCCCCGGGAAGCTTTCTTT,CASSFGQPPREAFF
TRBJ1-3,TRBV7-2,NA,few,TGTGCCAGCAGCCCCGCCCTAGTCAGTGGAAACACCATATATTTT,CASSPALVSGNTIYF
TRBJ1-2,TRBV5-1,NA,once,TGCGCCAGCAGCTTGAACTCCCCGCAGGGAGGGTTCTATGGCTACACCTTC,CASSLNSPQGGFYGYTF
TRBJ2-1,TRBV9,TRBD1,NA,TGTGCCAGCAGCGTAGCTTTTATGACAGGGGGCGGTGAGCAGTTCTTC,CASSVAFMTGGGEQFF
TRBJ1-1,TRBV28,NA,NA,TGTGCCAGCACCGGGGGGATTTACACTGAAGCTTTCTTT,CASTGGIYTEAFF
TRBJ2-7,TRBV5-4,TRBD2,NA,TGTGCCAGCAGCTTGGACGGGGGGTGGGAGCAGTACTTC,CASSLDGGWEQYF
TRBJ2-4,TRBV5-6,NA,NA,TGTGCCAGCAGCTTGGTTGGAGGAGTCAAAAACATTCAGTACTTC,CASSLVGGVKNIQYF
TRBJ2-7,TRBV19,TRBD2,NA,TGTGCCACCAGAGGACTAGCGGAGAGAACCTACGAGCAGTACTTC,CATRGLAERTYEQYF
TRBJ2-1,TRBV7-2,NA,NA,TGTGCCAGCAGCAAAGAAGAATTGCGGGGAAACAATGAGCAGTTCTTC,CASSKEELRGNNEQFF
TRBJ2-5,TRBV2,TRBD2,NA,TGTGCCAGCAGTGTAACTAGCGGGAGATCGGAGACCCAGTACTTC,CASSVTSGRSETQYF
TRBJ2-1,TRBV4-3,TRBD2,NA,TGCGCCAGCAGCCGAGAAAATAGCGGGGCCCAAACTGAGCAGTTCTTC,CASSRENSGAQTEQFF
TRBJ2-5,TRBV5-1,TRBD2,NA,TGCGCCAGCAGCGCCAGCGGGGGGCGGGGGACCCAGTACTTC,CASSASGGRGTQYF
TRBJ2-7,TRBV11-2,TRBD2,NA,TGTGCCAGCAGCTTGGTGGTAGCGGGAGGCGAGCAGTACTTC,CASSLVVAGGEQYF
TRBJ2-5,TRBV9,TRBD2,NA,TGTGCCAGCAGCGTCGGGACTAGCGGGGGCCAGGTGGGAGAGACCCAGTACTTC,CASSVGTSGGQVGETQYF